Sequencing of this T cell receptor beta chain was carried out in a study of T cells in Graves' hyperthyroidism and ophthalmopathy. The PBMCs had their origin in about 9.7 ml of fresh peripheral blood. This clonotype was counted at least ten times. TCR beta CDR3 sequences were amplified from RNA transcripts. Researchers ran a first-round RT-PCR on the TCR CDR3 using the HTBI primer set. TCRdb used MiXCR to reprocess the multiplex PCR reads, holding one entry per CDR3 protein. Here the sample spans hundreds of thousands of distinct CDR3 sequences, 38% being singletons. The sequenced sample consisted of blood. The sequence derives from a man aged 18 to 30 with Graves' hyperthyroidism.

The CDR3 DNA sequence: TGCAGCGTTGAAGACGGACAGGGTTCTCACGAGCAGTACTTC. Translated, it gives CSVEDGQGSHEQYF. The chain has TRBV29-1 and TRBJ2-7, with 8 bases fitting TRBD1. The CDR3 sequence is 14 residues long. Trimming at V came to 0 bases and at J to 5 bases, leaving 6 bases not matched to a gene. Germline-derived CDR1 and CDR2 are SQVTM and ANQGSEA.